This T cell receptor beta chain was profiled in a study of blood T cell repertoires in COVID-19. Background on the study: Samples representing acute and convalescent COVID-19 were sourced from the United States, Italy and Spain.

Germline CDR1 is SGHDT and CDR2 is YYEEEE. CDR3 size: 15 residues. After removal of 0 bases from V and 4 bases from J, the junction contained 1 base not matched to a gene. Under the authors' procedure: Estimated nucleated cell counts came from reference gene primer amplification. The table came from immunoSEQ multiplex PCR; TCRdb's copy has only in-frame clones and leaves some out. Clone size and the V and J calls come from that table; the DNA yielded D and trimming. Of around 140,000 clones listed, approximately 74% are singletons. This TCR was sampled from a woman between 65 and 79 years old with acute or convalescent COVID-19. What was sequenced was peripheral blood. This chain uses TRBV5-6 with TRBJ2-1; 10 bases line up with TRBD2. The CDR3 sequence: CASSLGTSGYNEQFF. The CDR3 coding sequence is TGTGCCAGCAGCTTGGGGACTAGCGGATACAATGAGCAGTTCTTC.